This T cell receptor (beta chain) was identified during a study of PD-1 blockade in mismatch repair-deficient tumors. Study-level information: Patients had eleven to twelve mismatch repair-deficient cancer types, all previously treated and progressing.

CDR1 GTSNPN and CDR2 SVGIG come from the germline V gene (reference sequence). The length of the CDR3 is 13 residues. Trimming removed 5 bases at V and 5 bases at J, with 15 bases between. Study results and limitations: Tumor-resident clones, often undetectable pretreatment in blood, expanded then contracted after pembrolizumab.

The method was immunoSEQ multiplex PCR; TCRdb's version includes in-frame clones alone and lacks a portion of them. The table has 100,000 to 150,000 clones, about 88% seen once. PCR or immunohistochemistry showed mismatch repair deficiency in every enrolled patient. Points on this clone: Its antigen is unidentified.

The V gene is TRBV30, the J gene TRBJ2-5; D possibly corresponds to TRBD2 (5 bases). The receptor was isolated from an adult with mismatch repair-deficient cancer. The starting material was peripheral blood, obtained 44 weeks after starting pembrolizumab. The CDR3 DNA reads TGTGCCTGGGAAACCACGGGCGGGGAGACCCAGTACTTC. This sequence encodes CAWETTGGETQYF.